These 25 T cell receptor beta chains were all obtained from the same sample, sequenced in a study of vaccination effects on CD4 cells after COVID-19. This table comes from immunoSEQ multiplex PCR, and its TCRdb copy is limited to in-frame clones, with some not included. Altogether about 28,000 clones are present, less than 75% being singletons, with the ten largest covering around 9.6%. ViraFEST used viral peptide pools to expand antigen-specific CD4+ T cells before sequencing. CD4+ T cells were isolated after nine to ten days of culture. Two-dose vaccination with either BNT162b2 or mRNA-1273 was given to the participants. The antigens for these receptors are not known. The specimen comprised CD4+ T cells from PBMCs cultured with HCoV-NL63 spike peptides, sampled after COVID-19 vaccination. The receptor set was obtained from a human donor who received a COVID-19 vaccine.

The J gene is TRBJ1-1, the V gene TRBV5-1; a weak D match, TRBD1 (5 bases). The CDR3 totals 14 residues. Germline V lookup: CDR1 SGHRS, CDR2 YFSETQ. V was trimmed by 4 bases and J by 1 base, leaving 11 bases between them. The CDR3 DNA reads as TGCGCCAGCAGCCCACTGAGGGGGAACACTGAAGCTTTCTTT. Translated: CASSPLRGNTEAFF.

V usage is TRBV20-1 and J usage is TRBJ2-7; D gene ambiguous. Germline lookup yields CDR1 DFQATT and CDR2 SNEGSKA (reference sequence). This CDR3 has 11 residues. Trimming cost V 3 bases and J 0 bases, with 3 bases left between them. For the CDR3, the DNA is TGCAGTGCTAGTAGCTCCTACGAGCAGTACTTC. Its protein is CSASSSYEQYF.

This chain links TRBV19 with TRBJ2-7, with D perhaps matching TRBD2 (6 bases). The CDR3 covers 14 residues. The germline V gene encodes CDR1 LNHDA and CDR2 SQIVND (reference sequence). V lost 5 bases and J lost 2, with 13 bases in between. The CDR3 spells CASSRGREAYEQYF. The CDR3 DNA reads TGTGCCAGTAGTCGGGGAAGGGAGGCCTACGAGCAGTACTTC.

This clone was observed a handful of times. This rearrangement joins TRBV2 to TRBJ2-3, with D possibly TRBD2 on 5 matching bases. The CDR3 spans 13 residues. Per the germline V gene, CDR1 is SNHLY and CDR2 is FYNNEI. The V end was cut by 8 bases, the J end by 1 base, with 10 bases between. The CDR3 reads CASQAERTDTQYF. DNA of the CDR3: TGTGCCAGCCAAGCGGAACGCACAGATACGCAGTATTTT. The full variable domain, with the rest looked up from reference TRBV2 and TRBJ2-3, is EPEVTQTPSHQVTQMGQEVILRCVPISNHLYFYWYRQILGQKVEFLVSFYNNEISEKSEIFDDQFSVERPDGSNFTLKIRSTKLEDSAMYFCASQAERTDTQYFGPGTRLTVL.

CDR3 region: CASGRTQNTEAFF. The CDR3 nucleotides read TGCGCCAGCGGCAGGACACAGAACACTGAAGCTTTCTTT. This chain joins TRBV23-1 and TRBJ1-1; D perhaps matches TRBD1 (5 bases). TRBV23-1 is labeled an ORF, and its function is uncertain. The V and J ends lost 8 bases and 1 base respectively, with 11 bases between them. This CDR3 has 13 residues.

The CDR3 DNA reads TGCGCCAGCAGCTTGGACCCCTCGAGCTCCTACAATGAGCAGTTCTTC. This encodes CASSLDPSSSYNEQFF. The chain links TRBV5-1 to TRBJ2-1; no clear D gene. Trimming removed 0 bases at V and 0 bases at J, with 10 bases between. The CDR3 length is 16 residues. Germline values: CDR1 SGHRS, CDR2 YFSETQ.

The chain employs TRBV7-8 and TRBJ1-2; TRBD1 matches at 8 bases. V was clipped by 0 bases and J by 4 bases; unmatched bases: 4. Germline-derived CDR1 and CDR2 are SGHVS and FQNEAQ. The CDR3 sequence is 15 residues long. The CDR3 nucleotides are TGTGCCAGCAGCTTAGCATCAGGGGGCGGCTATGGCTACACCTTC. This gives the protein CASSLASGGGYGYTF.

This clone was detected only a few times. The V gene is TRBV20-1, the J gene TRBJ1-2; no definite D call. The CDR3 has 9 residues. In germline, CDR1 is DFQATT, CDR2 SNEGSKA (reference sequence). CDR3 sequence reads: CWLANGYTF. The DNA for the CDR3 is TGCTGGTTGGCGAATGGCTACACCTTC.

This chain links TRBV10-3 with TRBJ1-3, with TRBD1 as a possible D gene (6 bases). Trimming removed 7 bases from V and 4 bases from J, with 14 bases in between. CDR1 ENHRY and CDR2 SYGVKD come from the germline V gene. The CDR3 loop spans 14 amino acids. In DNA form, the CDR3 reads TGTGCCATCACACGGGACAACTCCGGAAACACCATATATTTT. Its translation: CAITRDNSGNTIYF.

The chain uses TRBV11-2 and TRBJ2-2, with 9 bases aligning to TRBD2. CDR1 SGHAT and CDR2 FQNNGV come from the germline V gene. The CDR3 length is 19 residues. V was pared by 2 bases and J by 5 bases, with 15 bases of the junction left unmatched. The CDR3 DNA reads as TGTGCCAGCAGCTTATACCCAGTCGGCGGGAGGGCCGCAACCGGGGAGCTGTTTTTT. Residues: CASSLYPVGGRAATGELFF.

This clone was picked up a small number of times. The chain carries TRBV10-3 and TRBJ2-2; the D is unclear. The V gene lost 3 bases and the J gene lost 2 bases, with 10 bases spanning the gap. Looked up from germline, CDR1 is ENHRY and CDR2 is SYGVKD. This CDR3 spans 15 amino acids. The CDR3 bases are TGTGCCATCAGTGATGGCAGCCCCAACACCGGGGAGCTGTTTTTT. Translation: CAISDGSPNTGELFF.

This rearrangement joins TRBV3-1 (or the pseudogene TRBV3-2) to TRBJ2-2, with D possibly being TRBD2 (5 bases). Trimming pared 0 bases from V and 6 bases from J, leaving 5 bases between. CDR3 length: 13 residues. In germline, CDR1 is LGHDT, CDR2 YNNKEL (reference sequence). The CDR3 DNA reads as TGTGCCAGCAGCCAAGAGGGAGCCGGGGAGCTGTTTTTT. Its translation is CASSQEGAGELFF.

CDR3 nucleotide sequence: TGTGCCAGCAGCTTAGTTTTGGGGGGTCGGTCACCCCTCCACTTT. Translated, it gives CASSLVLGGRSPLHF. The V and J genes are TRBV11-2 and TRBJ1-6; D is possibly TRBD1 (5 bases). Germline CDR1 SGHAT, CDR2 FQNNGV. The V end lost 1 base, the J end lost 10 bases, and 14 bases lay between the germline ends. The CDR3 runs 15 residues.

The V and J genes are TRBV3-1 (or the pseudogene TRBV3-2) and TRBJ2-1; 13 bases are shared with TRBD2. Germline CDR1 LGHDT, CDR2 YNNKEL (reference sequence). The CDR3 is 18 residues long. Unmatched junction bases numbered 11, after V lost 5 bases and J lost 4 bases. The CDR3 sequence is CASSDAGLAGDLYNEQFF. CDR3 bases: TGTGCCAGCAGCGATGCCGGACTAGCGGGAGACCTATACAATGAGCAGTTCTTC.

The gene calls are TRBV4-1 and TRBJ2-7; maybe TRBD2 (6 bases). Germline lookup yields CDR1 MGHRA and CDR2 YSYEKL. The CDR3 is 16 residues long. Trimming pared 6 bases from V and 2 bases from J, leaving 20 bases between. The CDR3 bases are TGCGCCAGCAGGCAAAGGGTAGGACTATCAACCTACGAGCAGTACTTC. It codes for CASRQRVGLSTYEQYF.

This chain connects TRBV5-6 to TRBJ2-5; 8 bases align to TRBD2. CDR1 is SGHDT and CDR2 is YYEEEE in the germline V gene. The CDR3 is made up of 17 amino acids. V lost 0 bases to trimming and J lost 6 bases; unmatched junction nucleotides: 13. The CDR3: CASSLDRVIGTRKTQYF. The CDR3 bases are TGTGCCAGCAGCTTGGACAGGGTAATCGGGACTAGGAAGACCCAGTACTTC.

The V gene is TRBV5-4, the J gene TRBJ1-2, with D maybe TRBD1 (5 bases). This CDR3 region has 14 residues. Between the trimmed V and J ends, which lost 0 bases and 3 bases, there was a span of 9 bases. Germline V CDR1 and CDR2: SGHNT, YYREEE (reference sequence). The DNA for the CDR3 is TGTGCCAGCAGCTTGGTTGGCAGGGACTATGGCTACACCTTC. This encodes CASSLVGRDYGYTF.

This clone was seen once. The chain couples TRBV2 to TRBJ2-3; TRBD1 might be the D (5 bases). Deletions cut 3 bases from V and 1 base from J, with 8 bases between. Per the germline V gene, CDR1 is SNHLY and CDR2 is FYNNEI. The CDR3 has 14 amino acids. The chain's CDR3 is CASSDQGRTDTQYF. The CDR3 coding sequence is TGTGCCAGCAGTGATCAGGGCCGCACAGATACGCAGTATTTT.

This clone is a singleton in its sample. The genes are TRBV7-8 and TRBJ2-1, with unresolved D. In germline, CDR1 is SGHVS, CDR2 FQNEAQ. This CDR3 is built from 15 residues. V lost 4 bases and J lost 3, with 13 bases in between. The DNA of the CDR3 is TGTGCCAGCAGCTACCTCTGGCGCGGCTACAATGAGCAGTTCTTC. This sequence encodes CASSYLWRGYNEQFF.

The V call is TRBV7-2, the J call TRBJ2-2; D gene ambiguous. With 1 base removed from V and 7 bases from J, the gap between germline ends came to 16 bases. This CDR3 spans 16 amino acids. The germline gives CDR1 SGHTA, CDR2 FQGNSA. DNA for the CDR3: TGTGCCAGCAGCTTAGTCGGTCCCCAAAATGACGGGGAGCTGTTTTTT. Translation gives CASSLVGPQNDGELFF.

This chain links TRBV6-4 with TRBJ2-2; 16 bases match TRBD2. Losses at the gene ends were 7 bases for V and 7 bases for J; bases not matched to a gene: 6. The CDR3 spans 16 residues. Looked up from germline, CDR1 is MRHNA and CDR2 is SNTAGT. The CDR3 nucleotides are TGTGCCAGCATGGGACTAGCGGGAGGGCCCGACGGGGAGCTGTTTTTT. Protein sequence: CASMGLAGGPDGELFF.

The chain is built from TRBV21-1 and TRBJ1-6. TRBV21-1 is a pseudogene locus. The length of the CDR3 is 17 residues. The DNA of the CDR3 is TGTGCCAGCAGCACTCATGAGAGACAGCGGGTGAATTCACCCCTCCACTTT. Translated: CASSTHERQRVNSPLHF.

The chain is built from TRBV18 and TRBJ1-1, with D perhaps TRBD1 (6 bases). This CDR3 contains 14 residues. Germline values: CDR1 KGHSH, CDR2 LQKENI. V lost 3 bases, J lost 3 bases, and 11 bases lay in between. This CDR3 is CASSPSAGDTEAFF. As DNA, the CDR3 is TGTGCCAGCTCACCTTCGGCAGGGGACACTGAAGCTTTCTTT.

This clone appeared a few times. The rearrangement links TRBV4-2 to TRBJ1-2; 8 bases fit TRBD1. CDR3 size: 16 residues. V was pared by 2 bases and J by 1 base, with 6 bases of the junction left unmatched. The germline V gene encodes CDR1 LGHNA and CDR2 YNFKEQ. The CDR3 sequence: CASSQTRGRGNYGYTF. CDR3 sequence (DNA): TGTGCCAGCAGCCAAACCAGGGGGCGAGGTAACTATGGCTACACCTTC.

CDR3 region: CASSMRAADTQYF. The CDR3 nucleotides are TGTGCCAGCAGTATGCGCGCCGCAGATACGCAGTATTTT. The gene calls are TRBV2 and TRBJ2-3; no firm D call. This CDR3 contains 13 residues. The germline V gene encodes CDR1 SNHLY and CDR2 FYNNEI. Between the trimmed V and J ends, which lost 5 bases and 4 bases, there was a span of 10 bases.